The 30 T cell receptor beta chains listed next were all sequenced from one sample in a study of human T cells and chemical hapten exposure. Time point: patch test 3, about 24 weeks after DPC sensitization. The sample's treatment: therapeutic diphenylcyclopropenone sensitization with weekly scalp DPC. TCRdb re-called the RACE reads with MiXCR, one entry per CDR3 protein. The table has about 170,000 distinct CDR3 sequences, 28% seen once. This specimen was whole blood, taken in connection with sensitization to the hapten diphenylcyclopropenone (DPC). These receptors were taken from a woman between 18 and 30 years old with alopecia areata. Some clones in this sample may be carry-over from other donors' samples.

V usage is TRBV30 and J usage is TRBJ2-7; no clear D gene. CDR3 length: 12 residues. Between the trimmed V and J ends, which lost 5 bases and 0 bases, there was a span of 8 bases. In germline, CDR1 is GTSNPN, CDR2 SVGIG (reference sequence). The CDR3 region has the DNA TGTGCCTGGGGTGCAGGCTCCTACGAGCAGTACTTC. Protein: CAWGAGSYEQYF. The full variable domain, rest sourced from reference TRBV30 and TRBJ2-7, is SQTIHQWPATLVQPVGSPLSLECTVEGTSNPNLYWYRQAAGRGLQLLFYSVGIGQISSEVPQNLSASRPQDRQFILSSKKLLLSDSGFYLCAWGAGSYEQYFGPGTRLTVT.

J is TRBJ2-3 and V is TRBV5-1, with 11 bases that match TRBD2. The CDR3 covers 17 residues. CDR1 is SGHRS, CDR2 YFSETQ, per germline. V was clipped by 0 bases and J by 5 bases; unmatched bases: 8. CDR3 protein: CASSLVGRLAGGDTQYF. CDR3 coding DNA: TGCGCCAGCAGCTTGGTGGGCCGGCTAGCGGGAGGAGATACGCAGTATTTT.

The V and J genes are TRBV29-1 and TRBJ2-5; D is possibly TRBD1 (5 bases). Germline CDR1 SQVTM, CDR2 ANQGSEA. V lost 8 bases to trimming and J lost 0 bases, with 7 bases between them. The CDR3 totals 11 residues. CDR3 residues: CSWTNQETQYF. CDR3 sequence (DNA): TGCAGCTGGACAAACCAAGAGACCCAGTACTTC. The full variable domain, in which reference TRBV29-1 and TRBJ2-5 provide the parts outside the CDR3, is SAVISQKPSRDICQRGTSLTIQCQVDSQVTMMFWYRQQPGQSLTLIATANQGSEATYESGFVIDKFPISRPNLTFSTLTVSNMSPEDSSIYLCSWTNQETQYFGPGTRLLVL.

V is TRBV6-2 or TRBV6-3 and J is TRBJ2-1; D remains ambiguous. Trimming shortened V by 2 bases and J by 1 base, and 6 bases separated the two germline ends. CDR3 length equals 14 residues. In germline, CDR1 is MNHEY, CDR2 SVGEGT. CDR3 in amino acids: CASSYLASYNEQFF. CDR3 nucleotide sequence: TGTGCCAGCAGTTACCTCGCGTCCTACAATGAGCAGTTCTTC.

The genes are TRBV5-1 and TRBJ2-1; TRBD1 aligns across 7 bases. The J segment lost 5 bases and the V segment lost 1 base, leaving 6 bases of the junction unmatched. Germline loops: CDR1 SGHRS, CDR2 YFSETQ. This CDR3 is built from 15 residues. CDR3 loop: CASSLFPGGDNEQFF. The CDR3 DNA is TGCGCCAGCAGCTTGTTCCCAGGGGGAGACAATGAGCAGTTCTTC.

This chain links TRBV7-9 with TRBJ2-7, with 7 nucleotides matching TRBD1. V was pared by 5 bases and J by 3 bases, with 7 bases of the junction left unmatched. The V gene's germline CDR1 is SEHNR and CDR2 FQNEAQ (reference sequence). CDR3 length equals 14 residues. The CDR3 here is CASSHRGPNYEQYF. DNA of the CDR3: TGTGCCAGCAGCCACAGGGGACCCAACTACGAGCAGTACTTC.

This rearrangement joins TRBV3-1 to TRBJ1-1; no firm D call. V was shortened by 4 bases and J by 4 bases, with 10 bases between the two germline ends. The CDR3 is 13 residues long. Germline-derived CDR1 and CDR2 are LGHDT and YNNKEL (reference sequence). DNA for the CDR3: TGTGCCAGCAGCCCCTATGATGGCACTGAAGCTTTCTTT. It is translated as CASSPYDGTEAFF.

The chain employs TRBV9 and TRBJ2-1, with 12 nucleotides matching TRBD2. Germline loops: CDR1 SGDLS, CDR2 YYNGEE. J gave up 10 bases and V 1 base, and 3 bases lay outside the gene matches. This CDR3 is 14 amino acids long. The DNA of the CDR3 is TGTGCCAGCAGCGTAAGACTAGCGGGAGACGAGCAGTTCTTC. Its translation is CASSVRLAGDEQFF. Drawing the rest from reference TRBV9 and TRBJ2-1, the complete variable domain is DSGVTQTPKHLITATGQRVTLRCSPRSGDLSVYWYQQSLDQGLQFLIQYYNGEERAKGNILERFSAQQFPDLHSELNLSSLELGDSALYFCASSVRLAGDEQFFGPGTRLTVL.

This clonotype was picked up a small number of times. The CDR3 spells CASSYPGTGGYNEQFF. The CDR3 coding sequence is TGTGCCAGCAGTTACCCGGGGACAGGGGGTTACAATGAGCAGTTCTTC. The rearrangement uses TRBV6-6 and TRBJ2-1; 11 bases map to TRBD1. With V trimmed by 2 bases and J by 4 bases, 4 bases remained unmatched. This CDR3 has 16 amino acids. Germline V gene data show CDR1 as MNHNY and CDR2 as SVGAGI (reference sequence).

This clonotype was seen once. The V gene is TRBV9, the J gene TRBJ1-4; 7 nucleotides line up with TRBD1. The CDR3 length is 16 residues. Germline V CDR1 and CDR2: SGDLS, YYNGEE. The V gene end was trimmed by 1 base and the J gene end by 3 bases; junction bases not matched to a gene: 6. The DNA for the CDR3 is TGTGCCAGCAGCGTAAGACAGGGACTAGCTAATGAAAAACTGTTTTTT. Translated, it gives CASSVRQGLANEKLFF.

This clonotype has more than one count but fewer than ten. This chain uses TRBV5-5 with TRBJ2-3; tentative D call: TRBD2 (5 bases). CDR3 length: 14 amino acids. Germline V lookup: CDR1 SGHKS, CDR2 YYEKEE (reference sequence). The V and J ends lost 0 bases and 4 bases respectively, with 9 bases between them. DNA for the CDR3: TGTGCCAGCAGCTTGGATGCAGCGGCAGATACGCAGTATTTT. This gives the protein CASSLDAAADTQYF.

This chain uses TRBV4-3 with TRBJ1-2, with D unresolved. Germline assignment: CDR1 LGHNA and CDR2 YSLEER. CDR3 length: 14 amino acids. V lost 0 bases and J 3 bases, leaving 8 bases between the germline ends. This chain's CDR3 is CASSQDETDYGYTF. The CDR3 bases are TGCGCCAGCAGCCAAGATGAGACCGACTATGGCTACACCTTC.

This clonotype was counted a few times. The chain combines TRBV20-1 with TRBJ2-1; D is unresolved. CDR1 DFQATT and CDR2 SNEGSKA come from the germline V gene (reference sequence). V was pared by 0 bases and J by 0 bases, with 18 bases between. This CDR3 region has 18 residues. CDR3 DNA sequence: TGCAGTGCTAGAGATGAAGAACAACCTGTAGTCTCCTACAATGAGCAGTTCTTC. Translated: CSARDEEQPVVSYNEQFF.

The J gene is TRBJ2-1, the V gene TRBV7-2, with TRBD1 identical over 8 bases. Germline values: CDR1 SGHTA, CDR2 FQGNSA. Losses at the gene ends were 5 bases for V and 6 bases for J; bases not matched to a gene: 9. This CDR3 contains 15 residues. The CDR3 sequence: CASSAGGRFGNEQFF. In DNA form, the CDR3 reads TGTGCCAGCAGCGCAGGGGGCCGATTCGGCAATGAGCAGTTCTTC. Combining the CDR3 with reference TRBV7-2 and TRBJ2-1 gives the whole variable domain GAGVSQSPSNKVTEKGKDVELRCDPISGHTALYWYRQSLGQGLEFLIYFQGNSAPDKSGLPSDRFSAERTGGSVSTLTIQRTQQEDSAVYLCASSAGGRFGNEQFFGPGTRLTVL.

This clonotype was found a few times. The chain employs TRBV7-2 and TRBJ2-3, with D tentatively TRBD1 (5 bases). The CDR3 extends over 14 amino acids. Germline V lookup: CDR1 SGHTA, CDR2 FQGNSA. The ends were cut back, 6 bases at V and 0 bases at J, with 10 bases in the middle. The CDR3 loop reads CASSSTASTDTQYF. The CDR3 coding sequence is TGTGCCAGCAGTTCGACAGCTAGCACAGATACGCAGTATTTT.

The V and J genes are TRBV25-1 and TRBJ1-1; the D gene is possibly TRBD1 (5 bases). The ends were cut back, 3 bases at V and 5 bases at J, with 10 bases in the middle. This CDR3 contains 13 residues. Germline V gene sequence: CDR1 MGHDK, CDR2 SYGVNS. The CDR3 is CASSDQGMTEAFF. As DNA, the CDR3 is TGTGCCAGCAGTGATCAGGGAATGACTGAAGCTTTCTTT.

This rearrangement joins TRBV5-1 to TRBJ2-1; D is possibly TRBD1 (6 bases). This CDR3 is built from 11 residues. The ends were cut back, 4 bases at V and 9 bases at J, with 8 bases in the middle. Germline assignment: CDR1 SGHRS and CDR2 YFSETQ. CDR3 DNA: TGCGCCAGCAGCACAGGGCTTGAGCAGTTCTTC. It specifies CASSTGLEQFF. The whole variable domain, filled in from reference TRBV5-1 and TRBJ2-1, reads KAGVTQTPRYLIKTRGQQVTLSCSPISGHRSVSWYQQTPGQGLQFLFEYFSETQRNKGNFPGRFSGRQFSNSRSEMNVSTLELGDSALYLCASSTGLEQFFGPGTRLTVL.

This clonotype appeared many times. This sequence joins TRBV7-6 and TRBJ2-2, with D hard to call. V dropped 3 bases and J dropped 5 bases, with 7 bases sitting between them. CDR3 size: 13 residues. Germline values: CDR1 SGHVS, CDR2 FNYEAQ. CDR3 in amino acids: CASSLPQTGELFF. The CDR3 bases are TGTGCCAGCAGCTTGCCCCAGACCGGGGAGCTGTTTTTT.

The CDR3 DNA reads TGTGCCAGCAGTTACAGGACAGGAGCTAACTATGGCTACACCTTC. Translation gives CASSYRTGANYGYTF. The genes are TRBV6-2 or TRBV6-3 and TRBJ1-2; TRBD1 aligns across 7 bases. CDR1 is MNHEY and CDR2 is SVGEGT in the germline V gene. The CDR3 extends over 15 amino acids. The J segment lost 0 bases and the V segment lost 2 bases, leaving 3 bases of the junction unmatched.

This clonotype was seen only once. This CDR3 reads CASSQVASNYGYTF. The CDR3 nucleotides read TGCGCCAGCAGCCAAGTGGCCAGTAACTATGGCTACACCTTC. The J gene is TRBJ1-2, the V gene TRBV4-1; D uncertain. Trimming took 1 base from V and 1 from J, leaving 7 bases between them. Looked up from germline, CDR1 is MGHRA and CDR2 is YSYEKL. The CDR3 has 14 amino acids.

The V gene is TRBV28, the J gene TRBJ2-7; D is possibly TRBD1 or TRBD2 (5 bases each). The CDR3 spans 13 residues. V was shortened by 9 bases and J by 0 bases, with 12 bases between the two germline ends. Germline V gene data show CDR1 as MDHEN and CDR2 as SYDVKM. CDR3 DNA sequence: TGTGCCAGTGGGGACCGGTTCTCCTACGAGCAGTACTTC. Protein: CASGDRFSYEQYF.

This clonotype was found a few times. This rearrangement joins TRBV10-2 to TRBJ2-6, with a possible D match to TRBD1 (5 bases). CDR1 is WSHSY and CDR2 is SAAADI in the germline V gene. V was shortened by 6 bases and J by 4 bases, with 7 bases between the two germline ends. This CDR3 is built from 13 residues. The CDR3: CASRGPGANVLTF. For the CDR3, the DNA is TGCGCCAGCAGGGGGCCCGGGGCCAACGTCCTGACTTTC.

This clonotype was seen more than once but under ten times. V and J are TRBV11-2 and TRBJ2-1; D uncertain. The V end was cut by 1 base, the J end by 3 bases, with 10 bases between. The germline V gene has CDR1 SGHAT and CDR2 FQNNGV. The CDR3 is made up of 15 amino acids. CDR3 nucleotides: TGTGCCAGCAGCTTAGGTAGCCCGGGCTACAATGAGCAGTTCTTC. Translation: CASSLGSPGYNEQFF.

The chain combines TRBV18 with TRBJ1-6; the D gene is possibly TRBD1 (5 bases). V gave up 2 bases and J gave up 7 bases, with 9 bases separating them. The CDR3 extends over 14 amino acids. CDR1 and CDR2 (germline): KGHSH, LQKENI. CDR3 region: CASSPMGENSPLHF. DNA of the CDR3: TGTGCCAGCTCACCAATGGGGGAGAATTCACCCCTCCACTTT. The full variable domain, in which reference TRBV18 and TRBJ1-6 provide the parts outside the CDR3, is NAGVMQNPRHLVRRRGQEARLRCSPMKGHSHVYWYRQLPEEGLKFMVYLQKENIIDESGMPKERFSAEFPKEGPSILRIQQVVRGDSAAYFCASSPMGENSPLHFGNGTRLTVT.

Only a few counts were recorded for this clonotype. V gene TRBV28 combines with J gene TRBJ1-2; 7 nucleotides line up with TRBD1. J lost 0 bases, V lost 6 bases, and 10 bases had no gene match. Germline-derived CDR1 and CDR2 are MDHEN and SYDVKM. The CDR3 is 16 amino acids. CDR3 sequence: CASSPRQGRANYGYTF. In DNA, the CDR3 is TGTGCCAGCAGCCCCCGACAGGGCCGAGCTAACTATGGCTACACCTTC.

This chain connects TRBV29-1 to TRBJ1-1; D not certain. The CDR3 sequence is 9 residues long. Germline V lookup: CDR1 SQVTM, CDR2 ANQGSEA. V dropped 3 bases and J dropped 11 bases, with 7 bases sitting between them. CDR3: CSVDLGAFF. CDR3 DNA sequence: TGCAGCGTTGACCTGGGTGCTTTCTTT.

CDR3 sequence (DNA): TGTGCCACCAGCAGAGACAGCGGGAGGGGTAACACCGGGGAGCTGTTTTTT. Protein product: CATSRDSGRGNTGELFF. This sequence joins TRBV15 and TRBJ2-2; 10 bases are a match to TRBD2. Germline trimming cut 0 bases from V and 2 bases from J; bases unmatched to any gene: 3. In germline, CDR1 is LNHNV, CDR2 YYDKDF (reference sequence). The CDR3 contains 17 residues. Using reference TRBV15 and TRBJ2-2 for the parts outside the CDR3, the full variable domain is DAMVIQNPRYQVTQFGKPVTLSCSQTLNHNVMYWYQQKSSQAPKLLFHYYDKDFNNEADTPDNFQSRRPNTSFCFLDIRSPGLGDTAMYLCATSRDSGRGNTGELFFGEGSRLTVL.

This clonotype turned up a few times. This chain links TRBV7-8 with TRBJ2-5; 9 bases match TRBD2. V shed 1 base and J 2 bases; nucleotides not matched to a gene: 8. This CDR3 contains 17 residues. Germline V CDR1 and CDR2: SGHVS, FQNEAQ. The DNA for the CDR3 is TGTGCCAGCAGCTTAGGGGTTACTAGCGGGCAACAAGAGACCCAGTACTTC. This sequence encodes CASSLGVTSGQQETQYF. Combining the CDR3 with reference TRBV7-8 and TRBJ2-5 gives the whole variable domain GAGVSQSPRYKVAKRGQDVALRCDPISGHVSLFWYQQALGQGPEFLTYFQNEAQLDKSGLPSDRFFAERPEGSVSTLKIQRTQQEDSAVYLCASSLGVTSGQQETQYFGPGTRLLVL.

This clonotype was recorded a few times. The chain uses TRBV7-2 and TRBJ1-1, with D perhaps TRBD1 (5 bases). Germline values: CDR1 SGHTA, CDR2 FQGNSA. The CDR3 length is 14 residues. V was clipped by 6 bases and J by 1 base, with 12 bases between them. In DNA form, the CDR3 reads TGTGCCAGCAGTCCAGACAGAGCGAACACTGAAGCTTTCTTT. Translation: CASSPDRANTEAFF.

This clonotype was seen a handful of times. The chain joins TRBV5-6 to TRBJ1-2; D possibly corresponds to TRBD1 (5 bases). This CDR3 is built from 13 residues. The germline V gene has CDR1 SGHDT and CDR2 YYEEEE. Deletions cut 8 bases from V and 2 bases from J, with 13 bases between. The CDR3 reads CASSAGPNYGYTF. CDR3 nucleotide sequence: TGTGCCAGTAGCGCGGGACCCAACTATGGCTACACCTTC.